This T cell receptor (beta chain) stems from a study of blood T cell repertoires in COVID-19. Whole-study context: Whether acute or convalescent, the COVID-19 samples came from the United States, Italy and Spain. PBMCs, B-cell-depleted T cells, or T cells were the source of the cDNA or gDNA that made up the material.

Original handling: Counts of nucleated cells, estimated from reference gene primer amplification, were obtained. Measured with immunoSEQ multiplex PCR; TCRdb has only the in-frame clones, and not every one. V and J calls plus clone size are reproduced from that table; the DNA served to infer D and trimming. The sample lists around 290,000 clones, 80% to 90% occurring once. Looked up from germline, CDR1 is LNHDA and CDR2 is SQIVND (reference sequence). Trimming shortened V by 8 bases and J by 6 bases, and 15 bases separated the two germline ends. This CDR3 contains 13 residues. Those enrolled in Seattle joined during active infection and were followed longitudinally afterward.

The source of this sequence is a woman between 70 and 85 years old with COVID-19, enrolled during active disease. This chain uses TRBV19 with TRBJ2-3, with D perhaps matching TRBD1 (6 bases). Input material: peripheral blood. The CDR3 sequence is CASEWGRGDTQYF. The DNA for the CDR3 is TGTGCCAGTGAATGGGGAAGGGGGGATACGCAGTATTTT. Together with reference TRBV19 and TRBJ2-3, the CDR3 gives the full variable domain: DGGITQSPKYLFRKEGQNVTLSCEQNLNHDAMYWYRQDPGQGLRLIYYSQIVNDFQKGDIAEGYSVSREKKESFPLTVTSAQKNPTAFYLCASEWGRGDTQYFGPGTRLTVL.